The clone carrying this T cell receptor (beta chain) was seen only once. Its antigen is still unknown. This sample was taken from a study of cytomegalovirus exposure and HLA in healthy donors. Findings of the study overall: The dataset shows that most TCR sequences were rare, while some public TCRs occurred in many donors. Within the 120 or so validation repertoires, first-cohort TCR clusters tended to co-occur, according to a later analysis. As was reported, the classifier diagnosed cytomegalovirus status with high specificity and sensitivity. A few chains tied to CMV proved CMV antigen-specific in vitro.

Germline V lookup: CDR1 MNHEY, CDR2 SVGAGI. With 8 bases clipped from V and 7 bases from J, the junction kept 7 bases outside the gene matches. There are 13 residues in the CDR3. Sequencing was performed with immunoSEQ multiplex PCR; in TCRdb, only in-frame clones are kept and a portion is missing. The sample holds about 150,000 clones, approximately 82% seen once. This clonotype was sampled from a man under 40 in good health and CMV-seropositive. Material: PBMCs. The chain carries TRBV6-5 and TRBJ1-2; 10 bases map to TRBD1. The CDR3: CASERTGGGGYTF. CDR3 nucleotide sequence: TGTGCCAGCGAGAGGACAGGGGGAGGTGGCTACACCTTC.